These 5 T cell receptor beta chains originate from one sample sequenced in a study of beta chain features in type 1 diabetes. Study conclusions and caveats: When Type 1 diabetes patients were examined, their TCRB CDR3s proved moderately but significantly shorter in all four CD4+ subsets.

Every isolated RNA sample was fully reverse transcribed, so sequencing captured expressed TCRB transcripts. Repertoires were generated with immunoSEQ multiplex PCR, while TCRdb's copy carries only in-frame clones and drops some. This table holds over 200,000 clones, approximately 10% found once. These TCRs are of unknown antigen specificity. Sequencing was done on a sample of naive CD4+ T cells from blood. The receptors here all came from a man younger than 40 with type 1 diabetes.

The chain recombines TRBV18 with TRBJ1-5, with D perhaps matching TRBD1 (6 bases). The V and J ends lost 2 bases and 5 bases respectively, with 10 bases between them. The CDR3 contains 14 residues. Germline V gene data show CDR1 as KGHSH and CDR2 as LQKENI. The CDR3 sequence is CASSPAGGDQPQHF. The CDR3, as DNA: TGTGCCAGCTCACCAGCGGGGGGCGATCAGCCCCAGCATTTT.

The chain is built from TRBV30 and TRBJ1-5; D is ambiguous. The CDR3 is made up of 14 amino acids. V gave up 1 base and J gave up 11 bases, with 18 bases separating them. Germline V lookup: CDR1 GTSNPN, CDR2 SVGIG (reference sequence). This CDR3 reads CAWSGTVIPGTQHF. DNA of the CDR3: TGTGCCTGGAGTGGCACAGTGATCCCGGGGACCCAGCATTTT.

This clone was seen only a few times. V is TRBV18 and J is TRBJ2-3; the D gene is possibly TRBD2 (5 bases). The length of the CDR3 is 15 residues. Deletions cut 3 bases from V and 0 bases from J, with 10 bases between. Germline CDR1 is KGHSH and CDR2 is LQKENI. The chain's CDR3 is CASSPGEGSTDTQYF. The CDR3 DNA sequence: TGTGCCAGCTCACCCGGTGAGGGTAGCACAGATACGCAGTATTTT.

The gene calls are TRBV12-2 and TRBJ2-7; TRBD2, the table's D call, lacks a check against the DNA. TRBV12-2 is a pseudogene locus. The CDR3 has 17 residues. CDR3 DNA: TGTGCAAGTCGCCTCCGATGGTCTAGCGGGGGGACCTACGAGCAGTACTTC. Protein sequence: CASRLRWSSGGTYEQYF.

J is TRBJ1-5 and V is TRBV5-1, with 9 bases fitting TRBD1. The germline CDR1 and CDR2 sequences are SGHRS and YFSETQ. After removal of 4 bases from V and 7 bases from J, the junction contained 6 bases not matched to a gene. CDR3 length: 14 amino acids. The CDR3 sequence: CASSGGQGEQPQHF. DNA of the CDR3: TGCGCCAGCAGCGGGGGACAGGGAGAACAGCCCCAGCATTTT.